The clone carrying this T cell receptor beta chain was seen more than once but under ten times. The antigen is unknown. On cycle 4 day 1 and cycle 7 day 1, as well as at baseline, blood was sampled. Germline V lookup: CDR1 MGHRA, CDR2 YSYEKL. The CDR3 loop spans 15 amino acids. V shed 0 bases, J shed 13 bases, and the junction held 6 bases outside the gene matches. This sample was included in a study of OX40 agonist ivuxolimab in advanced cancers. Study-wide background: Of the participants, over 30% had some prior anti-PD-1, anti-PD-L1 or anti-CTLA-4 therapy, which was allowed. The study reported partial responses in three patients: one hepatocellular carcinoma, two cutaneous melanoma. Study-level points and caveats: Clonal expansion among partial responders at 0.1-3.0 mg/kg ranked near the lowest.

The method was immunoSEQ multiplex PCR; TCRdb's version includes in-frame clones alone and lacks a portion of them. The table lists around 97,000 clones, approximately 87% of them singletons. The rearrangement links TRBV4-1 to TRBJ1-6, with 10 bases identical to TRBD1. The input for sequencing was CD4+ or CD8+ T cells sorted from blood, taken in a trial of the OX40 agonist ivuxolimab. The sequence was obtained from an adult with an advanced solid tumor such as melanoma, head and neck, liver or kidney cancer. The CDR3 reads CASSQDWGTGDPLHF. The CDR3 DNA is TGCGCCAGCAGCCAAGATTGGGGGACAGGGGACCCCCTCCACTTT.